This entry describes one TCR beta chain. Assay used: immunoSEQ multiplex PCR; TCRdb lists only in-frame clones, some missing. The table lists 30,000 to 40,000 clones, roughly nine tenths of them singletons, with about 3.1% in the top ten. This record comes from a study of chemoradiotherapy in HPV16-positive cancers. Deletions cut 1 base from V and 0 bases from J, with 7 bases between. CDR1 and CDR2 (germline): SEHNR, FQNEAQ (reference sequence). The CDR3 loop spans 15 amino acids. The sample here was blood, taken from a patient who underwent chemoradiotherapy. This receptor was obtained from a human donor with HPV-associated anogenital cancer. This sequence joins TRBV7-9 and TRBJ1-5; D ambiguous. CDR3 sequence: CASSLGPYSNQPQHF. The CDR3 region has the DNA TGTGCCAGCAGCTTAGGGCCGTATAGCAATCAGCCCCAGCATTTT.